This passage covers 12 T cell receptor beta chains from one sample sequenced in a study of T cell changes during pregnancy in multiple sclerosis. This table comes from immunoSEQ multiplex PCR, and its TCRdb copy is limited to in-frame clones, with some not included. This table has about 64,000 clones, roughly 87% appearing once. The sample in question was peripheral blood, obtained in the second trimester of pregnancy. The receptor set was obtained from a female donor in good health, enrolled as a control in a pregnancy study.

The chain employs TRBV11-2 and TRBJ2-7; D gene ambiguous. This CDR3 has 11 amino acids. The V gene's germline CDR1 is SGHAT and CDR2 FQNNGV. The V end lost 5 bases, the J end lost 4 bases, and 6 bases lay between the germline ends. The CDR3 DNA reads TGTGCCAGCAGCGCCTATTACGAGCAGTACTTC. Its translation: CASSAYYEQYF.

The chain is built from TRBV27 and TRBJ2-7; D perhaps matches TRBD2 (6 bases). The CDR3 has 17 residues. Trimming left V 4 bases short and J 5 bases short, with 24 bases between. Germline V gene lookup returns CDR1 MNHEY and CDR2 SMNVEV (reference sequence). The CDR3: CASSSNPGLGGPDEQYF. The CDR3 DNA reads TGTGCCAGCAGTTCGAACCCCGGGTTGGGGGGACCGGACGAGCAGTACTTC.

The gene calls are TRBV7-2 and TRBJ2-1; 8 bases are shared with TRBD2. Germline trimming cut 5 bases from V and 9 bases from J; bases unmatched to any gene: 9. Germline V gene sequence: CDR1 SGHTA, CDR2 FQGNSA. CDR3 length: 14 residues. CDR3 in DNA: TGTGCCAGCAGCACCGGACTAGCTGGCGGTGAGCAGTTCTTC. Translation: CASSTGLAGGEQFF.

The CDR3 sequence is CATSSYRGMNTEAFF. CDR3 DNA sequence: TGTGCCACCAGCAGCTATCGAGGGATGAACACTGAAGCTTTCTTT. V gene TRBV15 combines with J gene TRBJ1-1; D uncertain. This CDR3 has 15 residues. Germline CDR1 is LNHNV and CDR2 is YYDKDF (reference sequence). V lost 3 bases to trimming and J lost 0 bases, with 11 bases between them.

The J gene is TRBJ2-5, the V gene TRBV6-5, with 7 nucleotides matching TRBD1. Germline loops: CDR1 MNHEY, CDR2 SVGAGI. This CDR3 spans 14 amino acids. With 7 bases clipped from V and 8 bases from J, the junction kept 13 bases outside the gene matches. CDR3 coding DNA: TGTGCCAGCACTTCCCCCGGGACAGCCGGCACCCAGTACTTC. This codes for CASTSPGTAGTQYF.

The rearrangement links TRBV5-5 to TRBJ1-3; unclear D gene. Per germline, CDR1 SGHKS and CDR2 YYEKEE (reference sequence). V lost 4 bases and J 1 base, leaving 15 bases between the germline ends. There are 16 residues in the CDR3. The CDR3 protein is CASSDIRTRSGNTIYF. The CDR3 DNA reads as TGTGCCAGCAGCGATATCCGAACTCGTTCTGGAAACACCATATATTTT.

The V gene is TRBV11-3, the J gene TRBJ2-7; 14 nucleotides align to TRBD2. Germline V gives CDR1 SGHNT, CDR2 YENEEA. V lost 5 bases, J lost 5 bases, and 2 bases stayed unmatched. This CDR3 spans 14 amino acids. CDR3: CASSRGLAGDEQYF. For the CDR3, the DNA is TGTGCCAGCAGCCGGGGACTAGCGGGAGACGAGCAGTACTTC.

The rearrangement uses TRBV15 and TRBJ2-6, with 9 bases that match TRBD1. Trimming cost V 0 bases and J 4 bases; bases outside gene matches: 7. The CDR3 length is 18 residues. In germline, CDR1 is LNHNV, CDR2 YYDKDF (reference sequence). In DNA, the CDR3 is TGTGCCACCAGCAGAGAAGGGACAGGGAGCCCCGGGGCCAACGTCCTGACTTTC. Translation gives CATSREGTGSPGANVLTF.

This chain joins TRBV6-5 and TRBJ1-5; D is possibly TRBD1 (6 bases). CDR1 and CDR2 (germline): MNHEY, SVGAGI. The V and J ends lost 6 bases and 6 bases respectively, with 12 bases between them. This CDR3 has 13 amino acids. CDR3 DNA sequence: TGTGCCAGCAGAGCCTCAGGGGTTCAGCCCCAGCATTTT. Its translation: CASRASGVQPQHF.

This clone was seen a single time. The CDR3 is CASSQNRGTGSYNEQFF. The CDR3 DNA follows: TGTGCCAGCTCACAAAATAGAGGGACAGGCTCCTACAATGAGCAGTTCTTC. The chain uses TRBV18 and TRBJ2-1, with TRBD1 matching 8 bases. The CDR3 length is 17 residues. Germline CDR1 is KGHSH and CDR2 is LQKENI. With 4 bases clipped from V and 0 bases from J, the junction kept 8 bases outside the gene matches.

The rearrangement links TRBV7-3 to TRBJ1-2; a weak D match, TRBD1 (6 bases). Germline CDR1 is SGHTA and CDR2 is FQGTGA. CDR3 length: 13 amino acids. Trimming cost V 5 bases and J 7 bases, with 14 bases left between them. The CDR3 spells CASSVGQRGGYTF. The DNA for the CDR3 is TGTGCCAGCAGCGTAGGACAGCGGGGTGGCTACACCTTC. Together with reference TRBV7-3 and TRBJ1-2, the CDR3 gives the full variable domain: GAGVSQTPSNKVTEKGKYVELRCDPISGHTALYWYRQSLGQGPEFLIYFQGTGAADDSGLPNDRFFAVRPEGSVSTLKIQRTERGDSAVYLCASSVGQRGGYTFGSGTRLTVV.

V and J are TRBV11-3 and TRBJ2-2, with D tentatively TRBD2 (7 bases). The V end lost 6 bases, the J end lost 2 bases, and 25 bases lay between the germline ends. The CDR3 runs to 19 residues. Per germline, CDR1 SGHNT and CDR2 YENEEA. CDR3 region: CASRQSGGGSRSNTGELFF. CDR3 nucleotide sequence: TGTGCCAGCAGACAAAGTGGGGGGGGCTCCAGATCAAACACCGGGGAGCTGTTTTTT.